This T cell receptor (beta chain) was captured in a study of CD8+ T cells in alopecia areata. As for the study in general: Oral tofacitinib (5 to 10 mg twice daily) was administered to treated patients. Tofacitinib treatment spanned 6 to 18 months, with 6 months off drug afterward.

RNA extraction was followed by reverse transcription into cDNA, which acted as the sequencing template. TCRdb's table, derived via immunoSEQ multiplex PCR, lists solely in-frame clones and lacks some. In the table there are approximately 180,000 clones, approximately 59% of which are singletons. The CDR3 runs to 14 residues. V shed 3 bases and J shed 2 bases, with 7 bases lying between them. Germline V gene sequence: CDR1 WSHSY, CDR2 SAAADI. Comments on this clone: The antigen remains undetermined.

Whole-study findings and limits: Across lesional scalp, and particularly alopecia totalis/universalis, clonality surpassed that of normal scalp. Scalp samples also yield sequences from resident alphabeta T cells of normal skin.

This TCR derives from a human donor with alopecia areata. This chain connects TRBV10-2 to TRBJ2-2; D is unclear. Source: CD4+ T cells sorted from blood, taken at week 0. Written as DNA, the CDR3 is TGCGCCAGCAGTGACACTGTAAACACCGGGGAGCTGTTTTTT. It encodes CASSDTVNTGELFF.